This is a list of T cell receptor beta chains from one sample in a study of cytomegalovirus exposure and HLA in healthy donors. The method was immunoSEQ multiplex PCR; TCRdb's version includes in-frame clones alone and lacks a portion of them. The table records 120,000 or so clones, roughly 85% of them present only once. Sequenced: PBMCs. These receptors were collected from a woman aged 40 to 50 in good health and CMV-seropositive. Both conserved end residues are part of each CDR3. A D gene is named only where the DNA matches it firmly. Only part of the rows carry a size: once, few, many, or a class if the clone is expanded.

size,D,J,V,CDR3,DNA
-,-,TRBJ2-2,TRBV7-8,CASSPSSTGELFF,TGTGCCAGCAGCCCATCGAGCACCGGGGAGCTGTTTTTT
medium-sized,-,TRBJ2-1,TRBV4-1,CASSQDKAGANYNEQFF,TGCGCCAGCAGCCAAGATAAGGCGGGGGCTAACTACAATGAGCAGTTCTTC
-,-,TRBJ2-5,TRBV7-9,CASSLEPYRAQYF,TGTGCCAGCAGCTTAGAACCATACCGGGCCCAGTACTTC
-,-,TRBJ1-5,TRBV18,CASSPGGQKNQPQHF,TGTGCCAGCTCACCAGGAGGACAGAAGAATCAGCCCCAGCATTTT
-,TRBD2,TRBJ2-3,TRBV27,CASSNRRGLAGARFRPDTQYF,TGTGCCAGCAGTAACCGGAGGGGACTAGCGGGAGCTCGTTTCAGACCAGATACGCAGTATTTT
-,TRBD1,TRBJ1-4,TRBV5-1,CASSFGQGFEKLFF,TGCGCCAGCAGCTTCGGACAGGGTTTTGAAAAACTGTTTTTT
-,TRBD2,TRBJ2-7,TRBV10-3,CAISKGLGSEQYF,TGTGCCATCAGCAAAGGACTAGGAAGCGAGCAGTACTTC
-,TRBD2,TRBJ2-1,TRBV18,CASSSLVSLAGGNEQFF,TGTGCCAGCTCATCGTTAGTGAGTCTAGCGGGAGGCAATGAGCAGTTCTTC
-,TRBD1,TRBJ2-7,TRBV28,CASSQTGSYEQYF,TGTGCCAGCAGCCAGACAGGGTCCTACGAGCAGTACTTC
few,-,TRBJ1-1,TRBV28,CASSSRRGQGIVAFF,TGTGCCAGCAGTTCACGCAGGGGCCAGGGTATCGTAGCTTTCTTT
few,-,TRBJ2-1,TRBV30,CAWRVMGGGLYNEQFF,TGTGCCTGGAGGGTCATGGGGGGAGGCCTCTACAATGAGCAGTTCTTC
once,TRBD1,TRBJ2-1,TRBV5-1,CASSSDRASYNEQFF,TGCGCCAGCAGCTCAGACAGGGCCTCCTACAATGAGCAGTTCTTC
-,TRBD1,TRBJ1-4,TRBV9,CASSFRSGTGGEKLFF,TGTGCCAGCAGCTTTAGATCTGGGACAGGGGGGGAAAAACTGTTTTTT
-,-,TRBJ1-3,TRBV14,CASSSPGGNTIYF,TGTGCCAGCAGTTCACCCGGGGGAAACACCATATATTTT
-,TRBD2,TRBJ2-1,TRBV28,CASSSTGLDNEQFF,TGTGCCAGCAGTTCCACGGGACTAGACAATGAGCAGTTCTTC
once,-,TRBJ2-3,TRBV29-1,CSVDARTDTQYF,TGCAGCGTTGACGCCAGAACAGATACGCAGTATTTT
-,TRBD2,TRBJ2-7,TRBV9,CASSVGGGGEQYF,TGTGCCAGCAGCGTAGGGGGGGGAGGGGAGCAGTACTTC
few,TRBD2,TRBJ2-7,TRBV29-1,CSVGRTGGPNEQYF,TGCAGCGTTGGGAGGACGGGAGGGCCGAACGAGCAGTACTTC
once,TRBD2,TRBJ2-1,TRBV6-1,CASSALAGGGNEQFF,TGTGCCAGCAGTGCCCTAGCGGGAGGAGGGAATGAGCAGTTCTTC
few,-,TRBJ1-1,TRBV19,CASSIRVGDTEAFF,TGTGCCAGTAGTATAAGGGTAGGGGACACTGAAGCTTTCTTT
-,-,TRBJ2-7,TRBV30,CAWSFKSEQYF,TGTGCCTGGAGTTTCAAGAGCGAGCAGTACTTC
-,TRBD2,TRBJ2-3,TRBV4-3,CASSPQEGLAGGHEDTQYF,TGCGCCAGCAGCCCACAGGAGGGACTAGCGGGAGGGCACGAAGATACGCAGTATTTT
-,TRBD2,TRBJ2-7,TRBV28,CASRPTSGVGEQYF,TGTGCCAGCAGGCCCACTAGCGGGGTTGGCGAGCAGTACTTC
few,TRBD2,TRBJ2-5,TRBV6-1,CASMVVAGGQETQYF,TGTGCCAGCATGGTAGTAGCGGGAGGACAAGAGACCCAGTACTTC
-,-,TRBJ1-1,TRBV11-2,CASSYFQATSEAFF,TGTGCCAGCAGTTACTTCCAGGCTACTTCTGAAGCTTTCTTT
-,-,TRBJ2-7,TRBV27,CASSFFGTEGAIEQYF,TGTGCCAGCAGTTTCTTTGGGACGGAGGGGGCCATCGAGCAGTACTTC
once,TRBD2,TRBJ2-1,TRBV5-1,CASSLDASGSYNEQFF,TGCGCCAGCAGCTTGGATGCTAGCGGTAGCTACAATGAGCAGTTCTTC
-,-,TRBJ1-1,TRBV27,CASTLRGPSSEAFF,TGTGCCAGCACCCTGCGGGGGCCGAGCTCTGAAGCTTTCTTT
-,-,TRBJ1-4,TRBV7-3,CASSFRLNEKLFF,TGTGCCAGCAGCTTCAGACTTAACGAAAAACTGTTTTTT
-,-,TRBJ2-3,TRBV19,CASSWRGPDTQYF,TGTGCCAGTAGTTGGCGGGGCCCCGATACGCAGTATTTT
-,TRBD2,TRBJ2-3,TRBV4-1,CASSQDGLQSSGSSTDTQYF,TGCGCCAGCAGCCAAGATGGACTCCAATCTAGCGGGAGTAGCACAGATACGCAGTATTTT
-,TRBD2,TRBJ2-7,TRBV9,CASSASGRAAEEQYF,TGTGCCAGCAGCGCTAGCGGGAGGGCCGCCGAGGAGCAGTACTTC
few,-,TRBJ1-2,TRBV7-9,CASSLQEGLYGYTF,TGTGCCAGCAGTTTACAAGAGGGCCTCTATGGCTACACCTTC
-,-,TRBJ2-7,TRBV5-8,CASTTAYEQYF,TGTGCCAGCACCACGGCCTACGAGCAGTACTTC
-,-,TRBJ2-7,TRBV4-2,CASSHSNEVQGNVYEQYF,TGTGCCAGCAGCCACTCAAACGAGGTCCAGGGCAATGTCTACGAGCAGTACTTC
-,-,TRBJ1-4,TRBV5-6,CASSLSGWAPTNEKLFF,TGTGCCAGCAGCCTGTCAGGATGGGCTCCAACTAATGAAAAACTGTTTTTT
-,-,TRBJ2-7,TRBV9,CASSVGSDRTYEQYF,TGTGCCAGCAGCGTAGGCAGCGACAGAACCTACGAGCAGTACTTC
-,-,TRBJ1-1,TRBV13,CASSSRGMGMNTEAFF,TGTGCCAGCAGCTCTAGGGGCATGGGGATGAACACTGAAGCTTTCTTT
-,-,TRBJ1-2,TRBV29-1,CSVKGQRYGYTF,TGCAGCGTAAAAGGACAGCGCTATGGCTACACCTTC
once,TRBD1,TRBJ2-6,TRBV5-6,CASSSPGQWGSGANVLTF,TGTGCCAGCAGCTCCCCGGGACAGTGGGGCTCTGGGGCCAACGTCCTGACTTTC
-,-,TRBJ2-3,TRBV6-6,CASRHSGLTNTDTQYF,TGTGCCAGCAGACACTCCGGACTCACGAACACAGATACGCAGTATTTT
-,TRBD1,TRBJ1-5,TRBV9,CASSVDGTGGLNQPQHF,TGTGCCAGCAGCGTAGACGGGACAGGGGGCCTTAATCAGCCCCAGCATTTT
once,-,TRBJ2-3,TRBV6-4,CASSDTRDRIGGDTQYF,TGTGCCAGCAGTGACACAAGGGACAGAATAGGGGGGGATACGCAGTATTTT
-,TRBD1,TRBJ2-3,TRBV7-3,CASSRDSGLGADTQYF,TGTGCCAGCAGCCGGGACAGTGGGCTGGGGGCAGATACGCAGTATTTT
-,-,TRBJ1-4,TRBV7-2,CASSLYTTNEKLFF,TGTGCCAGCAGCCTTTATACAACTAATGAAAAACTGTTTTTT
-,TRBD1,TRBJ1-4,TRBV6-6,CATGGSTGRFEKLFF,TGTGCCACTGGGGGATCGACAGGGCGGTTTGAAAAACTGTTTTTT
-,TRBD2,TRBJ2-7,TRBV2,CASSAGLGVDEQYF,TGTGCCAGCAGTGCGGGACTAGGTGTCGACGAGCAGTACTTC
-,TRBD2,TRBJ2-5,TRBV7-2,CASSLTGTSGTTSLAQYF,TGTGCCAGCAGCTTAACCGGGACTAGCGGGACGACGTCGTTGGCCCAGTACTTC
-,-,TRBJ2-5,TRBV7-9,CASSGGGSGETQYF,TGTGCCAGCAGCGGAGGGGGCTCGGGGGAGACCCAGTACTTC
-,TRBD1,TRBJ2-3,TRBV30,CAWDRGENTQYF,TGTGCCTGGGACAGGGGGGAGAATACGCAGTATTTT
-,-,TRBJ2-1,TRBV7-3,CASSSWGDSNNEQFF,TGTGCCAGCAGCTCCTGGGGGGACTCTAACAATGAGCAGTTCTTC
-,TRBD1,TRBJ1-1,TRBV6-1,CASSDSQGTEAFF,TGTGCCAGCAGTGATTCACAGGGGACTGAAGCTTTCTTT
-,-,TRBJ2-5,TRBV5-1,CASSRWGQPKETQYF,TGCGCCAGCAGCCGCTGGGGCCAACCCAAAGAGACCCAGTACTTC
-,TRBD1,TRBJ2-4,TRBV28,CASSAPPGTEKNIQYF,TGTGCCAGCAGTGCCCCTCCGGGGACAGAAAAAAACATTCAGTACTTC
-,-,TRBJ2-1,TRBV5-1,CASSLGGVTFNEQFF,TGCGCCAGCAGCTTGGGCGGGGTGACCTTCAATGAGCAGTTCTTC
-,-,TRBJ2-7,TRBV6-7,CARLNNYHPRHEQYF,TGTGCCAGACTGAACAACTACCATCCCCGCCACGAGCAGTACTTC
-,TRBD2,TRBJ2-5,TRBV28,CASSAPREGLGETQYF,TGTGCCAGCAGTGCCCCAAGGGAGGGGTTAGGAGAGACCCAGTACTTC
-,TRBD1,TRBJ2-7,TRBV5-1,CASSLPGQGYYEQYF,TGCGCCAGCAGCTTACCGGGACAGGGGTACTACGAGCAGTACTTC
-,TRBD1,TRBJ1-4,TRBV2,CASSSGTGNEKLFF,TGTGCCAGCAGCTCCGGGACAGGGAATGAAAAACTGTTTTTT
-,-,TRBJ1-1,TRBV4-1,CASSQDFRAFF,TGCGCCAGCAGCCAAGATTTTCGGGCTTTCTTT